This entry lists 6 T cell receptor beta chains sequenced from one sample in a study of shared clonotypes between healthy human individuals. Repertoires were generated with immunoSEQ multiplex PCR, while TCRdb's copy carries only in-frame clones and drops some. This sample has some 2,000,000 clones, with roughly 95% found just once. The sequencing input was naive CD4+ T cells sorted from blood. The subset denotes: CD45RA+ positively selected. The receptors were gathered from a man younger than 35 in good health.

Worth noting for this clone: Other DNA sequences in the same sample also yield this CDR3. V and J are TRBV11-2 and TRBJ2-1; D gene uncertain. The CDR3 runs to 14 residues. The germline V gene encodes CDR1 SGHAT and CDR2 FQNNGV. Trimming removed 0 bases at V and 5 bases at J, with 8 bases between. CDR3 bases: TGTGCCAGCAGCTTAGAGGGCAGGAACAATGAGCAGTTCTTC. Translating gives CASSLEGRNNEQFF.

This chain uses TRBV6-5 with TRBJ1-4; no clear D. Germline V CDR1 and CDR2: MNHEY, SVGAGI. There are 14 residues in the CDR3. Trimming took off 4 bases at V and 2 bases at J, with 8 bases between the two ends. CDR3 amino acids: CASSSVLTNEKLFF. The DNA for the CDR3 is TGTGCCAGCAGTTCAGTGCTTACTAATGAAAAACTGTTTTTT.

This chain joins TRBV28 and TRBJ1-1; D is possibly TRBD1 (6 bases). CDR3 length: 15 residues. The germline gives CDR1 MDHEN, CDR2 SYDVKM. The ends were cut back, 6 bases at V and 4 bases at J, with 18 bases in the middle. The CDR3 nucleotides are TGTGCCAGCAGACCCAACAGGGTAGGGAGCACTGAAGCTTTCTTT. Its translation: CASRPNRVGSTEAFF.

The chain has TRBV30 and TRBJ2-7, with D possibly called TRBD1 or TRBD2 (5 bases each). CDR3 length: 15 amino acids. Trimming pared 3 bases from V and 3 bases from J, leaving 18 bases between. From germline, CDR1 is GTSNPN and CDR2 SVGIG (reference sequence). Here the CDR3 DNA reads TGTGCCTGGAGGGCGCGTGGGACGGTAGTCTACGAGCAGTACTTC. It is translated as CAWRARGTVVYEQYF.

The chain is built from TRBV7-9 and TRBJ1-1, with D unresolved. V was shortened by 5 bases and J by 4 bases, with 5 bases between the two germline ends. The CDR3 is made up of 11 amino acids. The germline gives CDR1 SEHNR, CDR2 FQNEAQ (reference sequence). CDR3 region: CASSTSTEAFF. Written as DNA, the CDR3 is TGTGCCAGCAGCACCTCCACTGAAGCTTTCTTT.

The gene calls are TRBV28 and TRBJ1-1, with D unclear. CDR1 MDHEN and CDR2 SYDVKM come from the germline V gene. The CDR3 is made up of 11 amino acids. Trimming stripped 2 bases from V and 9 bases from J, with 7 bases between. CDR3 bases: TGTGCCAGCAGTTTAAAAGGGAAAGCTTTCTTT. Its translation is CASSLKGKAFF.